The entry below describes one T cell receptor (beta chain). What it binds is not known. In preparing the TRB cDNA libraries, 5' RACE with UMI labels was used. TCRdb reanalyzed the 5' RACE reads, giving one entry per CDR3 protein sequence and no DNA. This table lists tens of thousands of distinct CDR3 sequences. Per the germline V gene, CDR1 is MNHGY and CDR2 is SVAAGI. There are 20 residues in the CDR3. The data were obtained in a study of CXCR3-negative and CXCR3-positive naive CD8 T cells. General study findings and limits: Both of the naive subsets showed about the same high diversity, but memory CD8+ cells had much less. TRB CDR3 hydrophobicity was greater in CXCR3-positive naive cells than in CXCR3-negative naive cells.

The sequencing input was naive CXCR3+ CD8+ T cells from blood. Regarding subset: CD45RO-CCR7+CD27+CD95- naive CD8+ T cells expressing CXCR3 (TNR3+). The source of this sequence is a human donor in good health. Some clones in this sample may be carry-over from other donors' samples. The V and J genes are TRBV6-9 and TRBJ2-4; the D gene TCRdb calls, TRBD2, cannot be checked with no DNA. The CDR3 sequence is CASSHGWTSGRAFLLHLSGF.